What follows are 20 T cell receptor beta chains derived from one specimen sequenced in a study of T cell changes during pregnancy in multiple sclerosis. This table comes from immunoSEQ multiplex PCR, and its TCRdb copy is limited to in-frame clones, with some not included. The data contain about 49,000 clones, roughly 89% of them seen just once; the ten biggest clones take up approximately 4.9%. This sample comprised peripheral blood, obtained after pregnancy. These receptors all come from a female donor in good health, enrolled as a control in a pregnancy study.

The chain combines TRBV23-1 with TRBJ1-6; 8 nucleotides match TRBD1. TRBV23-1 is an ORF, and what it does is uncertain. V lost 4 bases to trimming and J lost 4 bases; unmatched junction nucleotides: 0. The CDR3 runs 14 residues. This CDR3 is CASSRTGYNSPLHF. The DNA of the CDR3 is TGCGCCAGCAGTCGGACAGGGTATAATTCACCCCTCCACTTT.

J is TRBJ2-7 and V is TRBV4-2, with 11 bases lining up with TRBD2. V shed 2 bases, J shed 6 bases, and the junction held 9 bases outside the gene matches. The CDR3 has 16 amino acids. The germline gives CDR1 LGHNA, CDR2 YNFKEQ. CDR3 bases: TGTGCCAGCAGCCAACCGTGGACTAGCGGGCTCGGCGAGCAGTACTTC. As protein: CASSQPWTSGLGEQYF.

The chain is built from TRBV25-1 and TRBJ2-3, with D possibly being TRBD1 (5 bases). The CDR3 is made up of 13 amino acids. The germline V gene has CDR1 MGHDK and CDR2 SYGVNS. Trimming took off 3 bases at V and 2 bases at J, with 6 bases between the two ends. CDR3 protein: CASSEGHTDTQYF. CDR3 nucleotides: TGTGCCAGCAGTGAGGGGCACACAGATACGCAGTATTTT.

The rearrangement uses TRBV5-1 and TRBJ2-7; the match to TRBD1 covers 9 bases. CDR3 length equals 14 residues. The junction had 7 bases not matched to a gene; V was cut back by 2 bases and J by 7 bases. Germline V lookup: CDR1 SGHRS, CDR2 YFSETQ. The CDR3, as DNA: TGCGCCAGCAGCTTCGGGACAGGGACAAGGGAGCAGTACTTC. It specifies CASSFGTGTREQYF.

The gene calls are TRBV30 and TRBJ1-2, with D possibly TRBD1 on 5 matching bases. This CDR3 is 15 amino acids long. V lost 0 bases and J 3 bases, leaving 14 bases between the germline ends. Germline CDR1 GTSNPN, CDR2 SVGIG (reference sequence). The CDR3 is CAWSVGVAAYYGYTF. Written as DNA, the CDR3 is TGTGCCTGGAGTGTAGGGGTAGCTGCCTACTATGGCTACACCTTC.

The CDR3: CASSLGGSGRRQYF. The CDR3 nucleotides are TGTGCCAGCAGCTTAGGGGGTAGCGGGAGAAGGCAGTACTTC. The rearrangement uses TRBV11-3 and TRBJ2-7; 9 nucleotides match TRBD2. From germline, CDR1 is SGHNT and CDR2 YENEEA. V lost 1 base and J lost 9; bases outside the gene matches: 7. The length of the CDR3 is 14 residues.

This chain connects TRBV7-2 to TRBJ2-7, with unresolved D. V lost 3 bases and J 4 bases, leaving 10 bases between the germline ends. CDR1 is SGHTA, CDR2 FQGNSA, per germline. The CDR3 consists of 13 residues. CDR3 region: CASSLATSYEQYF. CDR3 in DNA: TGTGCCAGCAGCTTGGCCACGTCATACGAGCAGTACTTC.

Here the CDR3 DNA reads TGTGCCAGTAGTATTCTGGGGGGTAATCAGCCCCAGCATTTT. This encodes CASSILGGNQPQHF. The gene calls are TRBV19 and TRBJ1-5, with D perhaps TRBD1 (5 bases). The V end was cut by 3 bases, the J end by 4 bases, with 10 bases between. CDR3 size: 14 residues. Germline CDR1 and CDR2: LNHDA and SQIVND (reference sequence).

The chain carries TRBV4-3 and TRBJ2-5; TRBD2 matches at 12 bases. Trimming at V came to 0 bases and at J to 11 bases, leaving 7 bases not matched to a gene. The CDR3 is made up of 15 amino acids. The germline V gene encodes CDR1 LGHNA and CDR2 YSLEER. For the CDR3, the DNA is TGCGCCAGCAGCCAAGATAGACTAGCGGGGGCCCTACAGTACTTC. This gives the protein CASSQDRLAGALQYF.

The chain employs TRBV5-4 and TRBJ1-6; 8 bases line up with TRBD1. Germline CDR1 is SGHNT and CDR2 is YYREEE (reference sequence). V was clipped by 4 bases and J by 9 bases; unmatched bases: 6. This CDR3 comprises 14 residues. CDR3 DNA sequence: TGTGCCAGCAGCATATCAGGGGGCACTTCACCCCTCCACTTT. Residues: CASSISGGTSPLHF. Based on the CDR3 plus reference TRBV5-4 and TRBJ1-6, the full variable domain is ETGVTQSPTHLIKTRGQQVTLRCSSQSGHNTVSWYQQALGQGPQFIFQYYREEENGRGNFPPRFSGLQFPNYSSELNVNALELDDSALYLCASSISGGTSPLHFGNGTRLTVT.

V usage is TRBV9 and J usage is TRBJ1-4; no reliable D call. Germline CDR1 SGDLS, CDR2 YYNGEE. The CDR3 covers 17 residues. V was trimmed by 5 bases and J by 7 bases, leaving 24 bases between them. For the CDR3, the DNA is TGTGCCAGCAGTGCCCAACATGACGGGGAGGGTAGTGAAAAACTGTTTTTT. Its translation: CASSAQHDGEGSEKLFF.

The chain recombines TRBV27 with TRBJ2-1; TRBD2 matches at 8 bases. Per the germline V gene, CDR1 is MNHEY and CDR2 is SMNVEV (reference sequence). Trimming cost V 5 bases and J 7 bases; bases outside gene matches: 10. This CDR3 spans 15 amino acids. CDR3 bases: TGTGCCAGCAGTCCCCGGGAGGGCCGGTGGAATGAGCAGTTCTTC. Protein sequence: CASSPREGRWNEQFF.

This clone was recorded only once. This chain connects TRBV11-2 to TRBJ2-7; 10 bases align to TRBD1. Germline CDR1 reads SGHAT; CDR2 reads FQNNGV. J was trimmed by 3 bases and V by 5 bases; bases with no gene match: 7. The CDR3 contains 15 residues. CDR3 DNA sequence: TGTGCCAGCAGCGTGCCGGGACAGGGGTTCTACGAGCAGTACTTC. Amino acids: CASSVPGQGFYEQYF.

The gene calls are TRBV5-4 and TRBJ2-4; possibly TRBD1 for D (6 bases). Germline CDR1 is SGHNT and CDR2 is YYREEE (reference sequence). Trimming removed 7 bases from V and 0 bases from J, with 8 bases in between. CDR3 size: 13 residues. CDR3 residues: CASGRGAKNIQYF. The DNA of the CDR3 is TGTGCCAGCGGCAGGGGAGCCAAAAACATTCAGTACTTC.

CDR3 bases: TGTGCCAGTGGCGGGAGGCCCCTCTACGAGCAGTACTTC. Translating gives CASGGRPLYEQYF. This chain links TRBV6-5 with TRBJ2-7; TRBD2 agrees at 8 bases. This CDR3 contains 13 residues. The junction had 7 bases not matched to a gene; V was cut back by 9 bases and J by 3 bases. The germline V gene has CDR1 MNHEY and CDR2 SVGAGI.

V is TRBV7-8 and J is TRBJ1-6, with D unclear. Germline CDR1 is SGHVS and CDR2 is FQNEAQ. This CDR3 has 17 residues. Between the trimmed V and J ends, which lost 0 bases and 7 bases, there was a span of 16 bases. This CDR3 is CASSLAPQAPGNSPLHF. The CDR3 nucleotides are TGTGCCAGCAGCTTAGCCCCCCAAGCTCCGGGGAATTCACCCCTCCACTTT.

CDR3 amino acids: CASSSSGARTEAFF. The CDR3 coding sequence is TGTGCCAGTAGTTCATCAGGGGCGCGCACTGAAGCTTTCTTT. The genes are TRBV19 and TRBJ1-1; tentatively, D is TRBD1 (6 bases). Germline V gene sequence: CDR1 LNHDA, CDR2 SQIVND (reference sequence). V was cut by 5 bases and J by 4 bases, with 14 bases left in between. The length of the CDR3 is 14 residues.

This sequence joins TRBV6-5 and TRBJ1-2; D unclear. The CDR3 is 13 amino acids. V lost 4 bases and J 8 bases, leaving 14 bases between the germline ends. Germline-derived CDR1 and CDR2 are MNHEY and SVGAGI. Written as DNA, the CDR3 is TGTGCCAGCAGTTTGAGGAGGATAGGGGGCTACACCTTC. Translating gives CASSLRRIGGYTF.

The chain carries TRBV11-1 and TRBJ1-4; TRBD1 matches at 7 bases. CDR3 length: 15 residues. V gave up 4 bases and J gave up 5 bases; unmatched junction bases: 7. The germline gives CDR1 SGHAT, CDR2 FQDESV (reference sequence). CDR3 region: CASSSRQGYNEKLFF. In DNA, the CDR3 is TGTGCCAGCAGCTCACGACAGGGTTACAATGAAAAACTGTTTTTT.

The chain combines TRBV5-1 with TRBJ2-3, with D possibly TRBD2 on 6 matching bases. Looked up from germline, CDR1 is SGHRS and CDR2 is YFSETQ. The ends were cut back, 5 bases at V and 3 bases at J, with 10 bases in the middle. The CDR3 contains 13 residues. The CDR3 DNA is TGCGCCAGCAGACGAGGAGGGACAGATACGCAGTATTTT. Translation: CASRRGGTDTQYF.